The 18 T cell receptor beta chains listed next were all sequenced from one sample in a study of CD8+CD57+ T cells in acquired aplastic anemia. According to the study, genomic DNA was the template for TCR beta VDJ and CDR3 profiling. A single record per CDR3 protein comes from TCRdb applying MiXCR to the reads. The sample lists about 180,000 distinct CDR3 sequences, almost 50% occurring once. Patients chosen for sequencing had shown CD8+CD57+ cell expansion by flow cytometry. Sample: sorted CD4+, CD8+, or CD8+CD57+ T cells (not recorded which) from PBMCs. These receptors were taken from a human donor with aplastic anemia.

Ten or more counts support this clonotype. The chain links TRBV10-2 to TRBJ2-3; D may be TRBD1 or TRBD2 (5 bases each). Trimming left V 6 bases short and J 2 bases short, with 9 bases between. The CDR3 length is 13 residues. Germline-derived CDR1 and CDR2 are WSHSY and SAAADI. The CDR3: CASSPGTTDTQYF. CDR3 nucleotides: TGCGCCAGCAGCCCGGGGACCACAGATACGCAGTATTTT.

In the case of this clonotype: A much larger clone lies a single base off, so this may be a read error. The chain joins TRBV5-4 to TRBJ2-1, with 16 positions matching TRBD2. This CDR3 comprises 15 residues. The V and J ends lost 5 bases and 8 bases, in that order; junction bases with no gene match: 4. Germline V gene sequence: CDR1 SGHNT, CDR2 YYREEE (reference sequence). For the CDR3, the DNA is TGTGCCAGCAGGCACGGGACTAGCGGGGGGGATGAGCAGTTCTTC. Protein product: CASRHGTSGGDEQFF.

The V gene is TRBV30, the J gene TRBJ1-3, with D perhaps TRBD1 (5 bases). Germline assignment: CDR1 GTSNPN and CDR2 SVGIG (reference sequence). Trimming cost V 3 bases and J 0 bases, with 15 bases left between them. This CDR3 contains 16 residues. The CDR3 sequence is CAWSAGTRRSGNTIYF. The CDR3 DNA sequence: TGTGCCTGGAGCGCCGGGACGCGCCGCTCTGGAAACACCATATATTTT.

This clonotype was seen ten or more times. This sequence joins TRBV5-6 and TRBJ1-1; tentatively, D is TRBD1 (6 bases). CDR1 is SGHDT, CDR2 YYEEEE, per germline. This CDR3 region has 17 residues. The germline V and J ends were trimmed by 0 bases and 0 bases, with 15 bases remaining between them. CDR3 DNA: TGTGCCAGCAGCTTGGGCCGGCTGGGGGCGGTGAACACTGAAGCTTTCTTT. As protein: CASSLGRLGAVNTEAFF.

This chain joins TRBV5-1 and TRBJ2-6; D remains unclear. The CDR3 extends over 15 amino acids. V gave up 0 bases and J gave up 2 bases, with 6 bases separating them. Per the germline V gene, CDR1 is SGHRS and CDR2 is YFSETQ. CDR3 protein: CASSLAATGANVLTF. The CDR3 coding sequence is TGCGCCAGCAGCTTGGCGGCTACTGGGGCCAACGTCCTGACTTTC.

In regard to this clonotype: This sequence may be a read error, since a much larger clone differs from it by one base. This chain joins TRBV9 and TRBJ2-1; TRBD1 matches at 8 bases. V shed 4 bases, J shed 8 bases, and the junction held 11 bases outside the gene matches. This CDR3 has 15 residues. Germline V lookup: CDR1 SGDLS, CDR2 YYNGEE. DNA of the CDR3: TGTGCCAGCAGCTCTCGACAGGGGTTTGCCCATGAGCAGTTCTTC. This sequence encodes CASSSRQGFAHEQFF.

This rearrangement joins TRBV29-1 to TRBJ2-7; 11 bases map to TRBD2. Germline V gives CDR1 SQVTM, CDR2 ANQGSEA. The length of the CDR3 is 13 residues. The ends lost 7 bases at V and 7 bases at J; junction bases unmatched: 9. The CDR3 coding sequence is TGCAGCGCCAGACTAGCGGGACACCTTGAGCAGTACTTC. It yields the protein CSARLAGHLEQYF.

This clonotype was found many times. The rearrangement uses TRBV29-1 and TRBJ1-2; tentatively, D is TRBD1 (6 bases). The CDR3 is 13 residues long. Germline assignment: CDR1 SQVTM and CDR2 ANQGSEA. The V and J ends lost 7 bases and 4 bases respectively, with 16 bases between them. In DNA form, the CDR3 reads TGCAGCGCCATGGCGGACAGTCTCTATGGCTACACCTTC. Translating it yields CSAMADSLYGYTF. Combining the CDR3 with reference TRBV29-1 and TRBJ1-2 gives the whole variable domain SAVISQKPSRDICQRGTSLTIQCQVDSQVTMMFWYRQQPGQSLTLIATANQGSEATYESGFVIDKFPISRPNLTFSTLTVSNMSPEDSSIYLCSAMADSLYGYTFGSGTRLTVV.

The sample holds many counts of this clonotype. This chain connects TRBV24-1 to TRBJ2-3; TRBD1 matches 10 bases. CDR3 length equals 16 residues. Unmatched junction bases numbered 5, after V lost 3 bases and J lost 3 bases. Germline V CDR1 and CDR2: KGHDR, SFDVKD. The CDR3, as DNA: TGTGCCACCAGTGATCCGGGACAGGGGAAGACAGATACGCAGTATTTT. Translated: CATSDPGQGKTDTQYF.

This chain links TRBV11-3 with TRBJ1-6; D is uncertain. The CDR3 sequence is 15 residues long. V gave up 0 bases and J gave up 7 bases, with 10 bases separating them. Germline lookup yields CDR1 SGHNT and CDR2 YENEEA. The CDR3 nucleotides read TGTGCCAGCAGCTTAGATCAAGCGGCCAATTCACCCCTCCACTTT. It specifies CASSLDQAANSPLHF.

In the case of this clonotype: At one boundary the junction diverges from the germline segment, which might be a read error. The gene calls are TRBV24-1 and TRBJ2-2; TRBD1 matches at 9 bases. This CDR3 comprises 16 residues. The germline V gene encodes CDR1 KGHDR and CDR2 SFDVKD. This CDR3 reads CATCDLGTGNTGGLFF. Written as DNA, the CDR3 is TGTGCCACCTGTGATTTGGGGACAGGGAACACCGGGGGGCTGTTTTTT.

This clonotype was recorded at least ten times. V gene TRBV2 combines with J gene TRBJ2-7; D remains ambiguous. The CDR3 length is 14 residues. In germline, CDR1 is SNHLY, CDR2 FYNNEI. V was shortened by 1 base and J by 5 bases, with 12 bases between the two germline ends. Written as DNA, the CDR3 is TGTGCCAGCAGTGAAGTCGGGCCCGTCGACGAGCAGTACTTC. Translating it yields CASSEVGPVDEQYF. Supplemented by reference TRBV2 and TRBJ2-7, the full variable domain reads EPEVTQTPSHQVTQMGQEVILRCVPISNHLYFYWYRQILGQKVEFLVSFYNNEISEKSEIFDDQFSVERPDGSNFTLKIRSTKLEDSAMYFCASSEVGPVDEQYFGPGTRLTVT.

This clonotype showed up just a few times. The genes are TRBV2 and TRBJ2-7; D is uncertain. V lost 1 base, J lost 5 bases, and 6 bases lay in between. Germline CDR1 reads SNHLY; CDR2 reads FYNNEI. CDR3 size: 12 residues. The CDR3 bases are TGTGCCAGCAGTGAAGGTACGGACGAGCAGTACTTC. It is translated as CASSEGTDEQYF.

This clonotype was recorded at least ten times. The chain uses TRBV20-1 and TRBJ2-3, with D unresolved. Trimming cost V 7 bases and J 1 base, with 3 bases left between them. This CDR3 spans 10 amino acids. Per the germline V gene, CDR1 is DFQATT and CDR2 is SNEGSKA (reference sequence). CDR3 region: CSVGTDTQYF. As DNA, the CDR3 is TGCAGTGTGGGCACAGATACGCAGTATTTT.

This chain joins TRBV2 and TRBJ1-6, with TRBD1 identical over 8 bases. The CDR3 runs 15 residues. J gave up 7 bases and V 4 bases, and 6 bases lay outside the gene matches. Germline-derived CDR1 and CDR2 are SNHLY and FYNNEI. DNA for the CDR3: TGTGCCAGCAGTGCTAGGACAGGGATCAATTCACCCCTCCACTTT. Protein sequence: CASSARTGINSPLHF.

This chain links TRBV20-1 with TRBJ1-2; TRBD1 might be the D (5 bases). Germline loops: CDR1 DFQATT, CDR2 SNEGSKA (reference sequence). V was pared by 5 bases and J by 2 bases, with 15 bases between. The CDR3 runs to 14 residues. CDR3 nucleotides: TGCAGTGCTCTCTTGGGGCTAGGGAACTATGGCTACACCTTC. Its protein is CSALLGLGNYGYTF.

This clonotype was seen a handful of times. V usage is TRBV5-1 and J usage is TRBJ2-7; the match to TRBD2 covers 9 bases. This CDR3 comprises 16 residues. From germline, CDR1 is SGHRS and CDR2 YFSETQ. The V and J ends lost 4 bases and 7 bases, in that order; junction bases with no gene match: 15. DNA for the CDR3: TGCGCCAGCAGCCCGGCGGGGCTAGCGGGGACTGGGGAGCAGTACGTC. As protein: CASSPAGLAGTGEQYV.

The V and J genes are TRBV19 and TRBJ1-4; possibly TRBD1 for D (6 bases). Trimming took off 3 bases at V and 8 bases at J, with 13 bases between the two ends. From germline, CDR1 is LNHDA and CDR2 SQIVND (reference sequence). The CDR3 consists of 14 residues. The CDR3 protein is CASSMTGVDEKLFF. For the CDR3, the DNA is TGTGCCAGTAGTATGACAGGAGTTGACGAAAAACTGTTTTTT.